In its sample, the clone carrying this T cell receptor (beta chain) was seen many times. The source of the sample is a study of read filtering for tumor transcriptome and immune sequencing. The library was built from about 0.4 ug RNA with molecular barcoded adaptors for alpha/delta and beta/gamma chains. MiXCR, applied by TCRdb to the reads, yields one record per CDR3 protein. The sample has 100,000 to 150,000 distinct CDR3 sequences, 13% seen once. At the time of active disease, bone marrow was collected from every patient. The CDR3 is 15 residues long. Germline loops: CDR1 SGHRS, CDR2 YFSETQ. V was shortened by 7 bases and J by 0 bases, with 14 bases between the two germline ends.

Sequencing was done on a sample of a population of CD138-negative cells sorted from bone marrow. This sequence was found in a donor over 35 with multiple myeloma. The chain employs TRBV5-1 and TRBJ2-1; D might be TRBD2 (6 bases). This CDR3 reads CASGLEGNSYNEQFF. In nucleotides, the CDR3 is TGCGCCAGCGGGTTGGAGGGAAACTCCTACAATGAGCAGTTCTTC.